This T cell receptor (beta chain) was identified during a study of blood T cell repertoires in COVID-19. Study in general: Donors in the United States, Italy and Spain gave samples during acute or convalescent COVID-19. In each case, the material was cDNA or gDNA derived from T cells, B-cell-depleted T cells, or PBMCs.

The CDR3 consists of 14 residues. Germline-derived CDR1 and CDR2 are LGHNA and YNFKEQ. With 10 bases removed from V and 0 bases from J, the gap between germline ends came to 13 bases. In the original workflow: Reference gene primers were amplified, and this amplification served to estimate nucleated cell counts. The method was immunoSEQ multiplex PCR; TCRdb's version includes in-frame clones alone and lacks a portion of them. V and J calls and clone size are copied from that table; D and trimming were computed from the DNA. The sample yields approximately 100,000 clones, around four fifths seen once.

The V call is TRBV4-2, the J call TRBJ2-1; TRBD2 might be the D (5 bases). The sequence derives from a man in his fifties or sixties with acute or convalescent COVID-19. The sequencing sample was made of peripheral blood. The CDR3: CATSSGSSYNEQFF. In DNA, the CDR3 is TGTGCCACCTCCTCGGGGAGCTCCTACAATGAGCAGTTCTTC.